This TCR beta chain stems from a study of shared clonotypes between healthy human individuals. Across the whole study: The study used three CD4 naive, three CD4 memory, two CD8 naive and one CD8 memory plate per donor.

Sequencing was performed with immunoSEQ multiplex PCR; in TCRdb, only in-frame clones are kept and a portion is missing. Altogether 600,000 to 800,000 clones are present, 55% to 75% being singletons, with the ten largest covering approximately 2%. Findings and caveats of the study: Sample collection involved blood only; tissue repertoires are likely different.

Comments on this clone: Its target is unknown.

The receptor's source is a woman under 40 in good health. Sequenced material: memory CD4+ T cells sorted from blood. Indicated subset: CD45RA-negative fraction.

CDR3 sequence (DNA): TGTGCCAGCAGCCTCACGACAGGGATCGGTTACGAGCAGTACTTC. Residues: CASSLTTGIGYEQYF. The chain has TRBV14 and TRBJ2-7; 7 positions agree with TRBD1. With 4 bases clipped from V and 4 bases from J, the junction kept 10 bases outside the gene matches. Germline V lookup: CDR1 SGHDN, CDR2 FVKESK. This CDR3 has 15 amino acids.